Below are 15 T cell receptor beta chains sequenced from a single sample in a study of prognosis after radiotherapy for stage I lung cancer listed by TCRdb under 2021. Sequencing relied on an Illumina HiSeq 3000. The TCR beta CDR3 region was amplified from genomic DNA by two rounds of multiplex PCR. In the first PCR round, primers specific to each TRBV and TRBJ gene were used, and the primer sequences were filed in Chinese patent CN105087789A. The public reads were reanalyzed by TCRdb: fastp trimming at Q25, MiXCR alignment, in-frame beta chains only. Each CDR3 protein gets just one entry, which takes the most common genes and DNA from the rows behind it. Here the sample has under 30,000 distinct CDR3 sequences; around a third occur a single time. Clones ranked in the top ten supply roughly an eighth of the sample. This material consisted of PBMCs, taken before or after stereotactic body radiation therapy (not recorded which). These receptors all come from a donor over 45 with non-small cell lung cancer.

This clonotype has ten or more counts. The chain joins TRBV6-5 to TRBJ2-1; a weak D match, TRBD1 (5 bases). V lost 4 bases and J 0 bases, leaving 7 bases between the germline ends. Germline V gives CDR1 MNHEY, CDR2 SVGAGI. This CDR3 is 14 amino acids long. The CDR3 DNA reads TGTGCCAGCAGTTTGGACAACTCCTACAATGAGCAGTTCTTC. Translating it yields CASSLDNSYNEQFF.

This clonotype was seen only a few times. This chain links TRBV29-1 with TRBJ2-5; 9 bases map to TRBD2. J lost 1 base, V lost 4 bases, and 10 bases had no gene match. CDR1 and CDR2 (germline): SQVTM, ANQGSEA. There are 16 residues in the CDR3. The CDR3 DNA sequence: TGCAGCGTTGTCGGGGGACTAGCCTCCCTCCAAGAGACCCAGTACTTC. Translated: CSVVGGLASLQETQYF.

This clonotype was counted at least ten times. The CDR3 protein is CASRNSGRFYEQYF. The CDR3 coding sequence is TGTGCCAGCAGAAATAGCGGGAGGTTCTACGAGCAGTACTTC. The chain employs TRBV3-1 and TRBJ2-7, with 10 bases lining up with TRBD2. Germline V CDR1 and CDR2: LGHDT, YNNKEL (reference sequence). V lost 6 bases, J lost 3 bases, and 5 bases stayed unmatched. The CDR3 contains 14 residues.

This clonotype showed up many times. J is TRBJ2-7 and V is TRBV2, with D maybe TRBD1 (7 bases). The CDR3 is 14 residues long. CDR1 and CDR2 (germline): SNHLY, FYNNEI. V was pared by 5 bases and J by 0 bases, with 11 bases between. CDR3 nucleotide sequence: TGTGCCAGCAGTTCAGGGGGGATCTCCTACGAGCAGTACTTC. It translates to CASSSGGISYEQYF.

The rearrangement links TRBV29-1 to TRBJ1-1; TRBD1 is a possible D gene (5 bases). This CDR3 has 13 residues. The V gene's germline CDR1 is SQVTM and CDR2 ANQGSEA. The ends were cut back, 4 bases at V and 5 bases at J, with 14 bases in the middle. CDR3 loop: CSVVRGKATEAFF. CDR3 in DNA: TGCAGCGTTGTCCGGGGGAAGGCGACTGAAGCTTTCTTT.

The V gene is TRBV7-8, the J gene TRBJ2-7; 8 positions agree with TRBD2. J gave up 2 bases and V 5 bases, and 14 bases lay outside the gene matches. CDR1 SGHVS and CDR2 FQNEAQ come from the germline V gene. The CDR3 sequence is 17 residues long. CDR3 bases: TGTGCCAGCAGCCGGAAGGACGGGAGGGTACAGCCCTACGAGCAGTACTTC. Translated: CASSRKDGRVQPYEQYF.

This clonotype has just one count. One base separates it from a far larger clone, so it is likely a read error. The rearrangement links TRBV6-9 to TRBJ1-1, with D perhaps TRBD1 (5 bases). CDR3 size: 13 residues. Germline CDR1 reads MNHGY; CDR2 reads SVAAGI. V shed 3 bases and J shed 6 bases, with 11 bases lying between them. The CDR3 protein is CASSYDSGAEAFF. The CDR3 DNA is TGTGCCAGCAGTTACGACAGTGGCGCTGAAGCTTTCTTT.

This clonotype was counted a single time. CDR3 in amino acids: CASSPRLLGPDTQYF. Here the CDR3 DNA reads TGTGCCAGCAGCCCCCGACTGTTGGGTCCAGATACGCAGTATTTT. The V and J genes are TRBV28 and TRBJ1-1, with no clear D. The J call may be faulty, since TRBJ2-3 better matches the DNA end. From germline, CDR1 is MDHEN and CDR2 SYDVKM. The CDR3 has 15 residues.

This clonotype was counted many times. This chain connects TRBV5-1 to TRBJ1-2; 8 bases match TRBD1. Germline-derived CDR1 and CDR2 are SGHRS and YFSETQ. The CDR3 has 17 residues. V trimming: 1 base; J trimming: 4 bases; junction bases outside the gene matches: 12. The CDR3 DNA follows: TGCGCCAGCAGCTTGTACCCGACAGGGGATGGAAGCTATGGCTACACCTTC. Its translation is CASSLYPTGDGSYGYTF. Based on the CDR3 plus reference TRBV5-1 and TRBJ1-2, the full variable domain is KAGVTQTPRYLIKTRGQQVTLSCSPISGHRSVSWYQQTPGQGLQFLFEYFSETQRNKGNFPGRFSGRQFSNSRSEMNVSTLELGDSALYLCASSLYPTGDGSYGYTFGSGTRLTVV.

Regarding this clonotype: This probably arose from a read error, given a far larger clone one base away. The rearrangement joins TRBV6-2 or TRBV6-3 to TRBJ2-7; D possibly matches TRBD1 or TRBD2 (5 bases each). The CDR3 has 15 amino acids. From germline, CDR1 is MNHEY and CDR2 SVGEGT. With 5 bases removed from V and 3 bases from J, the gap between germline ends came to 17 bases. CDR3 region: CASSEGVGGYYEQYF. CDR3 in DNA: TGTGCCAGCAGTGAAGGGGTTGGGGGATACTACGAGCAGTACTTC.

Worth noting for this clonotype: It differs at one base from a far larger clone, so likely a read error. The J gene is TRBJ1-1, the V gene TRBV6-5, with a tentative D call TRBD1 (5 bases). CDR1 is MNHEY, CDR2 SVGAGI, per germline. The CDR3 has 15 amino acids. Deletions cut 4 bases from V and 11 bases from J, with 23 bases between. The CDR3 loop reads CASSFSTGGMFAAFF. The CDR3 region has the DNA TGTGCCAGCAGTTTCTCGACTGGGGGTATGTTCGCGGCTTTCTTT.

This clonotype was detected ten times or more. This chain joins TRBV11-2 and TRBJ2-2, with a possible D match to TRBD1 (5 bases). CDR1 and CDR2 (germline): SGHAT, FQNNGV. V was shortened by 2 bases and J by 1 base, with 17 bases between the two germline ends. The CDR3 has 18 residues. In DNA, the CDR3 is TGTGCCAGCAGCTTAACCATAGGGGAACGGATGAACACCGGGGAGCTGTTTTTT. It codes for CASSLTIGERMNTGELFF.

This clonotype was observed at least ten times. The chain combines TRBV6-1 with TRBJ2-1; 10 bases map to TRBD1. Germline V CDR1 and CDR2: MNHNS, SASEGT. The CDR3 covers 15 residues. V gave up 6 bases and J gave up 0 bases; unmatched junction bases: 2. The CDR3 loop is CASSRDRGSYNEQFF. The CDR3 DNA follows: TGTGCCAGCAGCAGGGACAGGGGCTCCTACAATGAGCAGTTCTTC.

This clonotype was found a few times. A far larger clone is one nucleotide away, so this likely arose from a read error. Here the CDR3 omits its conserved ending phenylalanine or tryptophan, so a read error is the likely source. The rearrangement uses TRBV6-5 and TRBJ1-5; 8 nucleotides line up with TRBD1. Germline lookup yields CDR1 MNHEY and CDR2 SVGAGI. This CDR3 contains 16 residues. With V trimmed by 1 base and J by 9 bases, 11 bases remained unmatched. The DNA of the CDR3 is TGTGCCAGCAGTTACTTGCGGACAGGGCAGGGACGGCCCCAGCATTCT. Protein: CASSYLRTGQGRPQHS.

This clonotype was recorded many times. The chain is built from TRBV19 and TRBJ2-3; TRBD2 matches 11 bases. The CDR3 totals 15 residues. V shed 8 bases and J 6 bases; nucleotides not matched to a gene: 10. Germline V gene sequence: CDR1 LNHDA, CDR2 SQIVND (reference sequence). The CDR3: CASFPGLAGPDTQYF. The DNA of the CDR3 is TGTGCCAGTTTCCCCGGACTAGCGGGTCCGGATACGCAGTATTTT.